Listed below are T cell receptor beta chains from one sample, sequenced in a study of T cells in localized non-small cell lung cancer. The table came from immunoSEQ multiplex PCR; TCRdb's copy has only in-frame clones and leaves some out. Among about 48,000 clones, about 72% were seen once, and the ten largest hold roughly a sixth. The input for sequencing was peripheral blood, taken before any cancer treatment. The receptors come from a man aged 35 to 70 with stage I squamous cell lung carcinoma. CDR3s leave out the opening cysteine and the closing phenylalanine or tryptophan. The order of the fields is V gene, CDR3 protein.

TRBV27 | ATSGDREVWETQY
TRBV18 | ASSPRDIDTQY
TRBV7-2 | ASSFTGGDTIY
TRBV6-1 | AGGWVAGELF
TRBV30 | AWRGGGGGGAPLH
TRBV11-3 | ASSLESQETQY
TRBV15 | ATIIEHSLEKLF
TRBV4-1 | ASSQGERGVRTEAF
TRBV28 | ASSPVHPKSYEQY
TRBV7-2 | ASSLGLAAGELF
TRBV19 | ASSLGTGVYGYT
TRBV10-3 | AISESGGTGELF
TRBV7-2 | ASRWGGSNGDTIY
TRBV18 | ASSPTSGGRTGELF
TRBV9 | ASSVGVGELF
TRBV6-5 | ASKGRAASSYEQY
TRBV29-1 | SVEDPAGTVYNEQF
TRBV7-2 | ASSPLRGYNQPQH
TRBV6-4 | ASSASGEPTDTQY
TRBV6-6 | ASSLAAWETQY
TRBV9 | ASSQTSGYNEQF
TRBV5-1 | ASSLAWGGSYNSPLH
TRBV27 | ASSRQGFTQY
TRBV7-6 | ASSLAIKYEQF
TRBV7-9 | ASSRQGDTQY
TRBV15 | ATSGGGWYGYT
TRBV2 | ASRFDRINTEAF
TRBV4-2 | ASSASNYGYT
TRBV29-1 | SVHRQGGSTDTQY
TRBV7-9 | ASSSYSNQPQH
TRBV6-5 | ASSVPGQSNEQF
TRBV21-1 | ASSPKVVGEGSDHSNQPQH
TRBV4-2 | ASSQDLEGTYGYT
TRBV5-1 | ASSLVSGATNEKLF
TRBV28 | ASRLTGLTSNQPQH
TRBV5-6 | ASSPRLDRVGQPQH
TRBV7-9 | ASSLEEGKLF
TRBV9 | ASSVAGGITEAF
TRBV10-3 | ATHLTADSPLH
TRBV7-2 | ASSPEVGIGEQY
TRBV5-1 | ASSPPASYEQY
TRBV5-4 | ASRAENTGELF
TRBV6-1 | ASSAKQGGSGNTIY
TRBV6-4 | ASSQGQPDQPQH
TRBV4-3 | ASSQVAGPGQPQH
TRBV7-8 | ASSPRTAGLRGNQPQH
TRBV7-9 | ASSSFGTADTEAF
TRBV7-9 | ASSPGGGSGPQH
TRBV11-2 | ASSLDLPKNIQY
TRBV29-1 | SAAPLRSYEQY
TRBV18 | ASSPMPGTPMNTEAF
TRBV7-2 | ASSLQGSLSNQPQH
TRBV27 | ASTILWGLGLAPGELF
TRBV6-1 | ASKRDLNTGELF
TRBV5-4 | ASSAGTGLNEKLF
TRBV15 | ATSRDGGPGLDSGNTIY
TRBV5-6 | ASSFGLAHTGELF
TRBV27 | ASSPGTSRSYEQY
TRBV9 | ASNKGRDSEETQY